This T cell receptor beta chain was sequenced for a study of T cells in Graves' hyperthyroidism and ophthalmopathy. Whole-study results and caveats: The authors' 13 V-J model separated ophthalmopathy from stable hyperthyroidism. Ophthalmopathy prediction by the model preceded onset by a median roughly 6.3 months. Blood also carried most thyroid clonotypes expanded above 0.001.

CDR1 and CDR2 from the germline V gene are LNHDA and SQIVND (reference sequence). Trimming left V 5 bases short and J 5 bases short, with 12 bases between. The CDR3 consists of 14 residues. This clonotype was counted only a few times. Antigen unknown. RNA transcripts gave rise to amplified TCR beta CDR3 regions. Primed by the HTBI set, a first-round RT-PCR was run on the TCR CDR3. Using its own MiXCR run on the multiplex PCR reads, TCRdb lists one record per CDR3 protein. The data hold approximately 430,000 distinct CDR3 sequences, with 14% to 15% observed a single time. The rearrangement uses TRBV19 and TRBJ1-4; a weak D match, TRBD1 (6 bases). The sample consisted of blood. The sequence was collected from a man younger than 30 with Graves' ophthalmopathy. DNA for the CDR3: TGTGCCAGTAGTCTACAGGGTTGGAATGAAAAACTGTTTTTT. This gives the protein CASSLQGWNEKLFF.